This TCR beta chain was identified during a study of CD8 T cells in ankylosing spondylitis. With V trimmed by 5 bases and J by 4 bases, 9 bases remained unmatched. The CDR3 loop spans 16 amino acids. Germline CDR1 is LNHNV and CDR2 is YYDKDF (reference sequence). About this clonotype itself: Its antigen is as yet unknown.

General observations from the study: One TCR beta motif, made up of 7 or 8 highly homologous variants, appeared characteristic of ankylosing spondylitis blood.

Molecular-barcoded quantitative 5'-RACE produced these TCR beta libraries. TCRdb called the 5' RACE reads again in MiXCR, with one record for every CDR3 protein. The repertoire holds around 390,000 distinct CDR3 sequences, with 20% to 25% as singletons. The TCR comes from a male donor with ankylosing spondylitis. The V call is TRBV15, the J call TRBJ2-3; 10 bases agree with TRBD2. Sequencing used blood, either unsorted or a sorted T cell fraction (not recorded which). CDR3 sequence reads: CATSRRAGGPSDTQYF. DNA for the CDR3: TGTGCCACCAGCCGACGAGCGGGAGGGCCCTCAGATACGCAGTATTTT.